These T cell receptor beta chains were read from a single sample in a study of blood T cell repertoires in COVID-19. Profiling relied on immunoSEQ multiplex PCR, and the TCRdb table lists in-frame clones only, not all of them. Found here are about 140,000 clones, 65% to 80% of them singletons; the top ten hold 16%. The sample was peripheral blood. Source of these receptors: a man aged 50 to 60 with acute or convalescent COVID-19. Both conserved end residues are part of each CDR3. D genes are given only for firm matches. Size values are once, few and many counts, or a class for expanded clones, and some rows have none.

>TRBD1|TRBV3-1/TRBV3-2|TRBJ1-2|.
CASSLDRGWSGYTF
TGTGCCAGCAGTCTGGACAGGGGGTGGTCTGGCTACACCTTC
>TRBD1|TRBV5-1|TRBJ1-6|.
CASSLEGGAHSPLHF
TGCGCCAGCAGCTTGGAAGGGGGCGCGCATTCACCCCTCCACTTT
>.|TRBV4-2|TRBJ1-4|.
CASSRERINEKLFF
TGTGCCAGCAGTCGGGAACGGATTAATGAAAAACTGTTTTTT
>.|TRBV18|TRBJ1-3|.
CASSQERGAGNTIYF
TGTGCCAGCTCACAGGAGCGGGGCGCTGGAAACACCATATATTTT
>.|TRBV11-3|TRBJ1-1|.
CASSLDMNTEAFF
TGTGCCAGCAGCTTAGATATGAACACTGAAGCTTTCTTT
>.|TRBV3-1/TRBV3-2|TRBJ1-6|.
CASSQYGQPNSPLHF
TGTGCCAGCAGCCAGTATGGGCAGCCCAATTCACCCCTCCACTTT
>TRBD1|TRBV7-8|TRBJ2-5|few
CASSSRDRDGETQYF
TGTGCCAGCAGCTCCCGGGACAGGGATGGAGAGACCCAGTACTTC
>.|TRBV30|TRBJ1-5|.
CAWNKGGSNQPQHF
TGTGCCTGGAATAAGGGAGGGAGCAATCAGCCCCAGCATTTT
>.|TRBV9|TRBJ1-6|once
CASSADILNSPLHF
TGTGCCAGCAGCGCGGACATCCTAAATTCACCCCTCCACTTT
>.|TRBV2|TRBJ2-2|.
CASSDSIQGANTGELFF
TGTGCCAGCAGTGATAGTATACAGGGAGCCAACACCGGGGAGCTGTTTTTT